This T cell receptor (beta chain) comes out of a study of blood T cells in healthy people across ages. With a J-beta primer mix and a sample-barcoded 5' primer, a second PCR ran about 7 to 12 cycles. TCRdb passed the 5' RACE reads through MiXCR, listing each CDR3 protein once. Among 1.5 million to 2 million distinct CDR3 sequences listed, 49% were seen once. The V and J ends lost 5 bases and 1 base respectively, with 6 bases between them. Germline V lookup: CDR1 DFQATT, CDR2 SNEGSKA (reference sequence). The CDR3 consists of 11 residues. Only a few counts were recorded for this clonotype. The clonotype originates from a woman in her thirties or forties in good health. V is TRBV20-1 and J is TRBJ2-7; D unresolved. Material: blood. In DNA, the CDR3 is TGCAGTGCTCCACTTTCCTACGAGCAGTACTTC. Residues: CSAPLSYEQYF.